The 17 T cell receptor beta chains given below trace back to one sample, sequenced in a study of OX40 agonist ivuxolimab in advanced cancers. TCRdb's copy holds only in-frame clones and misses some; the assay was immunoSEQ multiplex PCR. This table has more than 85,000 clones, roughly nine tenths appearing once. The input for sequencing was CD4+ or CD8+ T cells sorted from blood, taken in a trial of the OX40 agonist ivuxolimab. These receptors were obtained from an adult with an advanced solid tumor such as melanoma, head and neck, liver or kidney cancer.

The rearrangement joins TRBV27 to TRBJ1-5; D perhaps matches TRBD1 (5 bases). V was trimmed by 4 bases and J by 2 bases, leaving 9 bases between them. This CDR3 contains 14 residues. The germline V gene has CDR1 MNHEY and CDR2 SMNVEV (reference sequence). In DNA, the CDR3 is TGTGCCAGCAGTTCCGGGGGTCGCAATCAGCCCCAGCATTTT. This gives the protein CASSSGGRNQPQHF.

The chain is built from TRBV10-1 and TRBJ2-1, with 7 nucleotides matching TRBD2. Looked up from germline, CDR1 is WNHNN and CDR2 is SYGVQD (reference sequence). V lost 6 bases, J lost 1 base, and 9 bases stayed unmatched. The CDR3 length is 16 residues. The CDR3 DNA reads as TGCGCCAGCAGCCCTGGGAGGGCCGGATCCTACAATGAGCAGTTCTTC. Its translation is CASSPGRAGSYNEQFF.

This chain uses TRBV5-5 with TRBJ2-7; 7 nucleotides match TRBD1. With 4 bases clipped from V and 1 base from J, the junction kept 11 bases outside the gene matches. This CDR3 region has 16 residues. Per germline, CDR1 SGHKS and CDR2 YYEKEE (reference sequence). The CDR3 DNA follows: TGTGCCAGCAGCCCAGATACCGGGACAGAATCCTACGAGCAGTACTTC. Translated: CASSPDTGTESYEQYF.

The chain links TRBV6-6 to TRBJ2-5; TRBD2 aligns across 11 bases. Near its end, the DNA agrees better with TRBJ2-7, so the J call may be wrong. Germline V gene lookup returns CDR1 MNHNY and CDR2 SVGAGI (reference sequence). This CDR3 region has 15 residues. The CDR3, as DNA: TGTGCCAGCAGTTTAGCGGGAGGGGCGGTCGACGAGCAGTACTTC. Translated, it gives CASSLAGGAVDEQYF.

The chain has TRBV11-1 and TRBJ1-1, with D tentatively TRBD1 (5 bases). This CDR3 is built from 14 residues. Germline assignment: CDR1 SGHAT and CDR2 FQDESV (reference sequence). Between the trimmed V and J ends, which lost 4 bases and 1 base, there was a span of 10 bases. The DNA of the CDR3 is TGTGCCAGCAGCTCAGGACATACGAACACTGAAGCTTTCTTT. Translated, it gives CASSSGHTNTEAFF. Full variable domain (rest looked up from reference TRBV11-1 and TRBJ1-1): EAEVAQSPRYKITEKSQAVAFWCDPISGHATLYWYRQILGQGPELLVQFQDESVVDDSQLPKDRFSAERLKGVDSTLKIQPAELGDSAMYLCASSSGHTNTEAFFGQGTRLTVV.

This clone was picked up one time. The gene calls are TRBV5-6 and TRBJ2-1; 7 nucleotides agree with TRBD2. Per the germline V gene, CDR1 is SGHDT and CDR2 is YYEEEE. With V trimmed by 3 bases and J by 4 bases, 16 bases remained unmatched. This CDR3 has 18 residues. For the CDR3, the DNA is TGTGCCAGCAGCTGGGTGGGACTACCACGACGGGATTACAATGAGCAGTTCTTC. Its protein product is CASSWVGLPRRDYNEQFF.

In its sample, this clone was seen once. The chain carries TRBV5-1 and TRBJ2-1; TRBD2 matches 9 bases. The V segment lost 3 bases and the J segment 7 bases; nucleotides outside the gene matches: 8. The germline gives CDR1 SGHRS, CDR2 YFSETQ. CDR3 length: 15 amino acids. The CDR3 nucleotides read TGCGCCAGCAGCTCCTTAGCGGGAGAGGGGAATGAGCAGTTCTTC. It translates to CASSSLAGEGNEQFF.

The chain joins TRBV19 to TRBJ2-5; TRBD1 or TRBD2 may be the D gene (5 bases each). Trimming removed 5 bases from V and 7 bases from J, with 17 bases in between. Germline CDR1 is LNHDA and CDR2 is SQIVND (reference sequence). The CDR3 length is 14 residues. The CDR3 nucleotides read TGTGCCAGTAGTCGAACGGGGCCCGAAGGGACCCAGTACTTC. Its protein is CASSRTGPEGTQYF.

The V gene is TRBV5-1, the J gene TRBJ2-3; 7 bases are shared with TRBD1. The V gene's germline CDR1 is SGHRS and CDR2 YFSETQ. This CDR3 has 16 residues. J was trimmed by 1 base and V by 1 base; bases with no gene match: 6. CDR3 nucleotides: TGCGCCAGCAGCTTGAAAGGGGGCGCGGGCACAGATACGCAGTATTTT. This sequence encodes CASSLKGGAGTDTQYF.

Notes on this clone: Distinct nucleotide sequences in the sample also encode this CDR3. V and J are TRBV28 and TRBJ2-7; no clear D. The CDR3 loop spans 14 amino acids. The ends were cut back, 2 bases at V and 6 bases at J, with 14 bases in the middle. Per germline, CDR1 MDHEN and CDR2 SYDVKM. In nucleotides, the CDR3 is TGTGCCAGCAGTTTAACCCCCACTCTGTCCGAGCAGTACTTC. Translation gives CASSLTPTLSEQYF.

A single count supports this clone. The J gene is TRBJ1-2, the V gene TRBV21-1; the D call in the table, TRBD1, was not verified against the DNA. TRBV21-1 is a pseudogene. This CDR3 has 16 residues. This CDR3 reads CASSNHRPGQGRGYTF. The CDR3 nucleotides are TGTGCCAGCAGCAACCATCGCCCGGGACAGGGACGTGGCTACACCTTC.

V usage is TRBV18 and J usage is TRBJ2-2; no clear D. Germline-derived CDR1 and CDR2 are KGHSH and LQKENI. The CDR3 is made up of 15 amino acids. Trimming stripped 0 bases from V and 5 bases from J, with 10 bases between. The CDR3 here is CASSPPSGRTGELFF. The CDR3 coding sequence is TGTGCCAGCTCACCACCGTCAGGACGAACCGGGGAGCTGTTTTTT.

The chain employs TRBV28 and TRBJ2-2, with 7 nucleotides matching TRBD1. The CDR3 is 13 residues long. Looked up from germline, CDR1 is MDHEN and CDR2 is SYDVKM. The V gene end was trimmed by 5 bases and the J gene end by 9 bases; junction bases not matched to a gene: 6. The CDR3 reads CASSKRQGRELFF. The CDR3 DNA is TGTGCCAGCAGTAAACGACAGGGCCGGGAGCTGTTTTTT.

The chain recombines TRBV28 with TRBJ1-4; weak D call: TRBD1 (5 bases). The CDR3 loop spans 14 amino acids. Germline V lookup: CDR1 MDHEN, CDR2 SYDVKM. Deletions cut 7 bases from V and 3 bases from J, with 12 bases between. The CDR3 bases are TGTGCCAGCACCGTCGGGGGGGCTAATGAAAAACTGTTTTTT. Translating gives CASTVGGANEKLFF.

This sequence joins TRBV21-1 and TRBJ1-5. TRBV21-1 is marked as a pseudogene. The CDR3 has 16 residues. For the CDR3, the DNA is TGTGCCAGCAGCCTCTGCCCGACAGGGAGGGTTCAGCCCCAGCATTTT. Protein product: CASSLCPTGRVQPQHF.

The chain recombines TRBV5-4 with TRBJ1-2, with D possibly being TRBD1 (5 bases). Trimming removed 0 bases at V and 1 base at J, with 10 bases between. CDR3 length equals 15 residues. Germline V gene data show CDR1 as SGHNT and CDR2 as YYREEE (reference sequence). Written as DNA, the CDR3 is TGTGCCAGCAGCTTGGACCCGACAGATAACTATGGCTACACCTTC. It is translated as CASSLDPTDNYGYTF.

The chain links TRBV19 to TRBJ2-1; D gene uncertain. The CDR3 is 12 amino acids. Germline loops: CDR1 LNHDA, CDR2 SQIVND (reference sequence). The V and J ends lost 4 bases and 3 bases respectively, with 4 bases between them. This CDR3 reads CASSTSYNEQFF. The DNA of the CDR3 is TGTGCCAGTAGTACCAGCTACAATGAGCAGTTCTTC. Together with reference TRBV19 and TRBJ2-1, the CDR3 gives the full variable domain: DGGITQSPKYLFRKEGQNVTLSCEQNLNHDAMYWYRQDPGQGLRLIYYSQIVNDFQKGDIAEGYSVSREKKESFPLTVTSAQKNPTAFYLCASSTSYNEQFFGPGTRLTVL.